The present T cell receptor beta chain was sequenced within a study of beta chain features in type 1 diabetes. Points from the study as a whole: Shortening of TCRB CDR3s, moderate but significant, appeared in all four CD4+ subsets of Type 1 diabetes patients.

Expressed TCRB transcripts got sequenced, as all isolated RNA was reverse transcribed. Average reads for naive, central memory and regulatory T cell samples were about 3.7 million. The method was immunoSEQ multiplex PCR; TCRdb's version includes in-frame clones alone and lacks a portion of them. In the table there are under 250,000 clones, about 15% of which are singletons. The CDR3 covers 16 residues. Trimming left V 4 bases short and J 2 bases short, with 17 bases between. CDR1 SGHRS and CDR2 YFSETQ come from the germline V gene. Turning to this clone: Its target is unknown.

The sequenced material came from naive CD4+ T cells from blood. The V gene is TRBV5-1, the J gene TRBJ2-3; D gene ambiguous. The sequence derives from a man aged 25 to 40 with type 1 diabetes. The CDR3 nucleotides read TGCGCCAGCAGCCAAGCTAGTTCCCTCGACACAGATACGCAGTATTTT. This gives the protein CASSQASSLDTDTQYF. The entire variable domain, with the rest obtained from reference TRBV5-1 and TRBJ2-3, is as follows: KAGVTQTPRYLIKTRGQQVTLSCSPISGHRSVSWYQQTPGQGLQFLFEYFSETQRNKGNFPGRFSGRQFSNSRSEMNVSTLELGDSALYLCASSQASSLDTDTQYFGPGTRLTVL.